The next 27 T cell receptor beta chains were all read from a single sample in a study of CD8 T cells in Susac syndrome. Reverse transcription of 0.5 to 1 ug RNA was performed with random hexamers. MiXCR, applied by TCRdb to the immunoSEQ multiplex PCR reads, yields one record per CDR3 protein. This sample has some 180,000 distinct CDR3 sequences, with 85% to 95% found just once. Sequencing was carried out using CD4+ T cells from PBMCs. The receptors originated from a human donor with Susac syndrome.

The V gene is TRBV18, the J gene TRBJ2-7, with D possibly TRBD2 on 5 matching bases. Germline CDR1 reads KGHSH; CDR2 reads LQKENI. V was cut by 3 bases and J by 6 bases, with 9 bases left in between. This CDR3 spans 12 amino acids. The CDR3 sequence: CASSPEAGEQYF. The CDR3 nucleotides read TGTGCCAGCTCACCGGAGGCCGGCGAGCAGTACTTC.

This clonotype was detected only once. In DNA, the CDR3 is TGTGCCAGCAGTTTACCGGCCAACGAGCAGTACTTC. Its translation is CASSLPANEQYF. V usage is TRBV28 and J usage is TRBJ2-7; D uncertain. V lost 2 bases and J lost 5, with 7 bases in between. This CDR3 contains 12 residues. CDR1 is MDHEN, CDR2 SYDVKM, per germline.

This chain uses TRBV30 with TRBJ1-3; 9 bases line up with TRBD1. In germline, CDR1 is GTSNPN, CDR2 SVGIG (reference sequence). The V gene end was trimmed by 5 bases and the J gene end by 2 bases; junction bases not matched to a gene: 16. This CDR3 region has 18 residues. The CDR3 reads CAWARWARDRDAGNTIYF. CDR3 DNA: TGTGCCTGGGCGCGCTGGGCTCGGGACAGGGATGCTGGAAACACCATATATTTT.

V usage is TRBV15 and J usage is TRBJ2-5; D may correspond to TRBD1 or TRBD2 (5 bases each). CDR1 is LNHNV, CDR2 YYDKDF, per germline (reference sequence). The CDR3 length is 14 residues. Between the trimmed V and J ends, which lost 1 base and 1 base, there was a span of 7 bases. The CDR3: CATSRGGSQETQYF. CDR3 DNA sequence: TGTGCCACCAGCAGAGGGGGGAGCCAAGAGACCCAGTACTTC.

This chain connects TRBV2 to TRBJ1-5; a possible D gene is TRBD1 (6 bases). There are 13 residues in the CDR3. V lost 6 bases to trimming and J lost 7 bases, with 13 bases between them. CDR1 SNHLY and CDR2 FYNNEI come from the germline V gene. CDR3: CASRRGFEQPQHF. The DNA of the CDR3 is TGTGCCAGCAGAAGGGGGTTTGAACAGCCCCAGCATTTT.

The rearrangement joins TRBV30 to TRBJ2-1, with TRBD2 identical over 9 bases. The length of the CDR3 is 13 residues. Germline CDR1 and CDR2: GTSNPN and SVGIG (reference sequence). Trimming at V came to 4 bases and at J to 8 bases, leaving 6 bases not matched to a gene. The CDR3 sequence: CAWTREGRYEQFF. CDR3 bases: TGTGCCTGGACGCGGGAGGGCCGGTATGAGCAGTTCTTC.

The chain couples TRBV30 to TRBJ2-7, with D tentatively TRBD1 (5 bases). This CDR3 spans 14 amino acids. V dropped 2 bases and J dropped 5 bases, with 16 bases sitting between them. CDR1 is GTSNPN, CDR2 SVGIG, per germline (reference sequence). CDR3 coding DNA: TGTGCCTGGAGTCCGGGCAGGGCCTTCGACGAGCAGTACTTC. Translated, it gives CAWSPGRAFDEQYF.

Here the CDR3 reads CASSRDRTGNYGYTF. CDR3 DNA sequence: TGTGCCAGCTCGCGGGACAGGACGGGAAACTATGGCTACACCTTC. The chain couples TRBV18 to TRBJ1-2; 8 nucleotides line up with TRBD1. The germline V gene has CDR1 KGHSH and CDR2 LQKENI. Losses at the gene ends were 6 bases for V and 2 bases for J; bases not matched to a gene: 8. The CDR3 loop spans 15 amino acids.

This clonotype was recorded once. The genes are TRBV25-1 and TRBJ1-2, with D possibly TRBD1 on 5 matching bases. CDR1 MGHDK and CDR2 SYGVNS come from the germline V gene. The V end lost 0 bases, the J end lost 8 bases, and 13 bases lay between the germline ends. The CDR3 spans 14 residues. CDR3 in DNA: TGTGCCAGCAGTGAATATTCTAGGAGGGGCGGCTACACCTTC. Its protein is CASSEYSRRGGYTF.

The gene calls are TRBV20-1 and TRBJ1-1; TRBD1 matches at 7 bases. The V gene end was trimmed by 4 bases and the J gene end by 2 bases; junction bases not matched to a gene: 4. Looked up from germline, CDR1 is DFQATT and CDR2 is SNEGSKA (reference sequence). CDR3 length equals 13 residues. Here the CDR3 DNA reads TGCAGTGCTACCTCAGGGGGTAACACTGAAGCTTTCTTT. Protein sequence: CSATSGGNTEAFF.

The CDR3: CSVQDRVKTNEKLFF. Here the CDR3 DNA reads TGCAGCGTTCAGGACAGGGTAAAAACTAATGAAAAACTGTTTTTT. The J gene is TRBJ1-4, the V gene TRBV29-1; TRBD1 agrees at 8 bases. In germline, CDR1 is SQVTM, CDR2 ANQGSEA. Trimming cost V 5 bases and J 1 base; bases outside gene matches: 6. The CDR3 is 15 amino acids.

The chain uses TRBV30 and TRBJ2-1, with 11 nucleotides matching TRBD2. Trimming took 5 bases from V and 4 from J; bases not matched to a gene: 7. The CDR3 extends over 15 amino acids. Germline CDR1 and CDR2: GTSNPN and SVGIG (reference sequence). The CDR3 sequence is CAWRGGTSGYNEQFF. CDR3 nucleotides: TGTGCCTGGCGGGGGGGGACTAGCGGATACAATGAGCAGTTCTTC.

The rearrangement uses TRBV6-1 and TRBJ1-5; no definite D call. The V end was cut by 2 bases, the J end by 9 bases, with 14 bases between. The CDR3 runs 14 residues. Germline V gene data show CDR1 as MNHNS and CDR2 as SASEGT. The CDR3 region has the DNA TGTGCCAGCAGTGAATTGCTGGAAGGAGGGCCCCAGCATTTT. Translated: CASSELLEGGPQHF.

CDR3 residues: CSVEEQLQGAFF. The CDR3 DNA follows: TGCAGCGTTGAAGAACAGCTCCAGGGGGCTTTCTTT. V usage is TRBV29-1 and J usage is TRBJ1-1, with D possibly TRBD1 on 6 matching bases. With 0 bases removed from V and 11 bases from J, the gap between germline ends came to 13 bases. CDR1 and CDR2 from the germline V gene are SQVTM and ANQGSEA. This CDR3 is built from 12 residues.

CDR3 protein: CASSLSPGQGHSPLHF. CDR3 nucleotides: TGCGCCAGCAGCCTTTCACCGGGACAGGGTCATTCACCCCTCCACTTT. The rearrangement uses TRBV4-1 and TRBJ1-6; 9 bases are shared with TRBD1. V lost 4 bases, J lost 8 bases, and 9 bases stayed unmatched. The V gene's germline CDR1 is MGHRA and CDR2 YSYEKL. This CDR3 comprises 16 residues.

The genes are TRBV18 and TRBJ1-2; no reliable D call. The V and J ends lost 3 bases and 4 bases respectively, with 9 bases between them. The CDR3 is 13 amino acids. Looked up from germline, CDR1 is KGHSH and CDR2 is LQKENI. Written as DNA, the CDR3 is TGTGCCAGCTCACCGAGGGAGGGCTATGGCTACACCTTC. This codes for CASSPREGYGYTF.

The chain combines TRBV12-3 or TRBV12-4 with TRBJ2-7; D unclear. V was cut by 5 bases and J by 6 bases, with 11 bases left in between. The CDR3 has 12 residues. The CDR3 is CASSPDPLEQYF. The CDR3 coding sequence is TGTGCCAGCAGTCCGGACCCCCTCGAGCAGTACTTC.

The rearrangement joins TRBV20-1 to TRBJ1-3; perhaps TRBD1 as D (5 bases). The CDR3 contains 13 residues. CDR1 is DFQATT and CDR2 is SNEGSKA in the germline V gene (reference sequence). V lost 6 bases and J 7 bases, leaving 16 bases between the germline ends. This CDR3 is CSARKGVDNTIYF. The CDR3 DNA is TGCAGTGCCCGAAAAGGGGTAGACAACACCATATATTTT.

The V and J genes are TRBV7-3 and TRBJ1-1; the D is unclear. Per the germline V gene, CDR1 is SGHTA and CDR2 is FQGTGA. This CDR3 is 14 amino acids long. V was clipped by 3 bases and J by 7 bases, with 15 bases between them. Here the CDR3 reads CASSLRGDVSEAFF. For the CDR3, the DNA is TGTGCCAGCAGCTTGCGCGGTGATGTCAGTGAAGCTTTCTTT. Full variable domain (remainder filled in from reference TRBV7-3 and TRBJ1-1): GAGVSQTPSNKVTEKGKYVELRCDPISGHTALYWYRQSLGQGPEFLIYFQGTGAADDSGLPNDRFFAVRPEGSVSTLKIQRTERGDSAVYLCASSLRGDVSEAFFGQGTRLTVV.

This sequence joins TRBV6-6 and TRBJ2-4; D unresolved. The CDR3 runs 15 residues. Per the germline V gene, CDR1 is MNHNY and CDR2 is SVGAGI (reference sequence). V dropped 0 bases and J dropped 5 bases, with 11 bases sitting between them. This chain's CDR3 is CASSYSKSRQNIQYF. In nucleotides, the CDR3 is TGTGCCAGCAGTTACTCGAAATCACGCCAAAACATTCAGTACTTC.

The gene calls are TRBV21-1 and TRBJ2-7. TRBV21-1 constitutes a pseudogene. The CDR3 is 8 amino acids. CDR3 sequence reads: CAWYGQYF. The CDR3 DNA follows: TGTGCCTGGTACGGGCAGTACTTC.

About this clonotype: A read error may produce the germline difference seen at one junction end. V gene TRBV20-1 combines with J gene TRBJ2-1, with TRBD2 identical over 11 bases. The germline CDR1 and CDR2 sequences are DFQATT and SNEGSKA (reference sequence). The CDR3 spans 19 residues. CDR3: CSAAPIAGGQAGTYNEQLF. The CDR3 DNA follows: TGCAGTGCTGCTCCTATAGCGGGGGGGCAAGCAGGTACCTACAATGAGCAGCTCTTC.

This sequence joins TRBV4-3 and TRBJ2-2; weak D call: TRBD1 (6 bases). From germline, CDR1 is LGHNA and CDR2 YSLEER. The CDR3 runs 16 residues. V lost 0 bases, J lost 5 bases, and 13 bases lay in between. The CDR3 nucleotides are TGCGCCAGCAGCCAAGATCTTGGGGGCGCGACCGGGGAGCTGTTTTTT. The encoded protein is CASSQDLGGATGELFF.

The chain carries TRBV29-1 and TRBJ1-4; 7 positions agree with TRBD1. Germline CDR1 and CDR2: SQVTM and ANQGSEA. CDR3 length: 13 amino acids. Trimming at V came to 5 bases and at J to 3 bases, leaving 3 bases not matched to a gene. The CDR3 region is CSVRGRANEKLFF. Here the CDR3 DNA reads TGCAGCGTTAGGGGGCGCGCTAATGAAAAACTGTTTTTT.

The J gene is TRBJ2-1, the V gene TRBV20-1, with 10 bases matching TRBD2. The CDR3 has 14 residues. The ends lost 2 bases at V and 9 bases at J; junction bases unmatched: 7. Germline lookup yields CDR1 DFQATT and CDR2 SNEGSKA (reference sequence). The CDR3 here is CSARKPTSGVEQFF. In DNA form, the CDR3 reads TGCAGTGCTAGAAAGCCCACTAGCGGGGTTGAGCAGTTCTTC.

This clonotype was counted only a few times. Relative to the germline gene, one junction end is altered; a read error may explain this. The V call is TRBV7-7, the J call TRBJ2-2; a weak D match, TRBD1 (5 bases). Germline V gene sequence: CDR1 SSHAT, CDR2 FNYEAQ (reference sequence). The CDR3 length is 15 residues. The DNA of the CDR3 is TGTGCTAGCAGCCGCGACAGTGCGAACACCGGGGAGCTGTTTTTT. Amino acid sequence: CASSRDSANTGELFF.

This chain connects TRBV2 to TRBJ2-3, with D uncertain. CDR1 is SNHLY and CDR2 is FYNNEI in the germline V gene. Trimming took 6 bases from V and 10 from J, leaving 17 bases between them. The CDR3 loop spans 13 amino acids. The CDR3 reads CASSAGPFLPQYF. For the CDR3, the DNA is TGTGCCAGCAGCGCCGGACCTTTTCTTCCGCAGTATTTT.